A selection of T cell receptor beta chains follows, all from one sample in a study of OX40 agonist ivuxolimab in advanced cancers. The method was immunoSEQ multiplex PCR; TCRdb's version includes in-frame clones alone and lacks a portion of them. The sample contains about 15,000 clones, 80% to 90% of which appear only once. The input for sequencing was CD4+ or CD8+ T cells sorted from blood, taken in a trial of the OX40 agonist ivuxolimab. All receptors come from an adult with an advanced solid tumor such as melanoma, head and neck, liver or kidney cancer. CDR3s include the opening cysteine and the closing phenylalanine or tryptophan. D genes are given only for firm matches. Part of the rows lack a size; the others show once, few, many or a class for expanded clones.

clone size,CDR3 length,V gene,J gene,D gene,CDR3 protein,CDR3 DNA
.,14,TRBV18,TRBJ1-1,TRBD1,CASSSAGGDTEAFF,TGTGCCAGCTCATCGGCAGGGGGGGACACTGAAGCTTTCTTT
.,13,TRBV15,TRBJ1-5,.,CATSLGTRGTQHF,TGTGCCACCAGCCTGGGAACGAGGGGGACCCAGCATTTT
many,11,TRBV5-3,TRBJ2-4,.,CARSLQHIQYF,TGTGCCAGAAGCCTTCAGCACATTCAGTACTTC
.,13,TRBV6-4,TRBJ2-7,.,CASSEKANYEQYF,TGTGCCAGCAGTGAAAAGGCCAACTACGAGCAGTACTTC
.,15,TRBV13,TRBJ2-7,TRBD1,CASRRGTGSGYEQYF,TGTGCCAGCAGGAGGGGGACAGGGTCCGGCTACGAGCAGTACTTC
once,15,TRBV4-3,TRBJ2-1,TRBD2,CASSHSSGRSNEQFF,TGCGCCAGCAGCCACTCTAGCGGGAGAAGCAATGAGCAGTTCTTC
.,12,TRBV7-6,TRBJ2-3,.,CASSLAEDTQYF,TGTGCCAGCAGCTTAGCGGAAGATACGCAGTATTTT
.,16,TRBV28,TRBJ2-5,TRBD1,CASSLTLLGTEETQYF,TGTGCCAGCAGCTTAACGCTGCTTGGGACAGAAGAGACCCAGTACTTC
.,14,TRBV4-3,TRBJ2-1,.,CASSPSAGYNEQFF,TGCGCCAGCAGCCCATCGGCCGGTTACAATGAGCAGTTCTTC
.,14,TRBV19,TRBJ1-4,.,CASSSRAGNEKLFF,TGTGCCAGTAGTTCCCGGGCAGGGAATGAAAAACTGTTTTTT
.,16,TRBV2,TRBJ2-3,TRBD2,CASSVGREIATDTQYF,TGTGCCAGCAGTGTTGGGCGGGAGATCGCCACAGATACGCAGTATTTT
.,15,TRBV10-3,TRBJ2-5,TRBD1,CAISESRTGVETQYF,TGTGCCATCAGTGAGTCCCGGACAGGGGTAGAGACCCAGTACTTC
once,16,TRBV28,TRBJ1-1,.,CASSLPRRGHNTEAFF,TGTGCCAGCAGTTTACCCCGCAGGGGCCATAACACTGAAGCTTTCTTT
.,14,TRBV6-5,TRBJ2-4,.,CASRPGLQGNIQYF,TGTGCCAGCAGGCCGGGACTTCAAGGAAACATTCAGTACTTC
few,14,TRBV6-4,TRBJ2-1,.,CASSEDSSYNEQFF,TGTGCCAGCAGTGAGGACAGCTCCTACAATGAGCAGTTCTTC
.,12,TRBV7-4,TRBJ1-1,.,CASSLDTTEAFF,TGTGCCAGCAGCTTAGACACCACTGAAGCTTTCTTT
.,11,TRBV5-6,TRBJ2-4,.,CASSSTGIQYF,TGTGCCAGCAGCTCTACTGGGATTCAGTACTTC
.,15,TRBV11-3,TRBJ2-1,.,CASSPRASSYNEQFF,TGTGCCAGCAGCCCGCGGGCAAGCTCCTACAATGAGCAGTTCTTC
medium-sized,15,TRBV15,TRBJ1-3,.,CATSREDRPLNTIYF,TGTGCCACCAGCAGAGAAGACAGGCCCTTAAACACCATATATTTT
once,17,TRBV5-3,TRBJ2-7,.,CARSLPVDEPSSYEQYF,TGTGCCAGAAGCTTGCCAGTTGACGAACCGAGCTCCTACGAGCAGTACTTC
.,14,TRBV4-1,TRBJ2-7,.,CASSQGPRSYEQYF,TGCGCCAGCAGCCAAGGGCCAAGGTCCTACGAGCAGTACTTC
.,17,TRBV4-3,TRBJ1-5,TRBD1,CASSQDRTGDGNQPQHF,TGCGCCAGCAGCCAAGATCGGACAGGGGATGGCAATCAGCCCCAGCATTTT
.,13,TRBV30,TRBJ1-2,.,CACLRDESYGYTF,TGTGCCTGCCTCCGGGACGAGTCATATGGCTACACCTTC
.,13,TRBV9,TRBJ1-4,.,CASSTGAGEKLFF,TGTGCCAGCAGCACCGGGGCAGGAGAAAAACTGTTTTTT
.,14,TRBV7-3,TRBJ1-1,.,CASSPEQGNTEAFF,TGTGCCAGCAGCCCTGAACAGGGGAACACTGAAGCTTTCTTT
.,17,TRBV5-8,TRBJ1-1,.,CASSLEGIFSRGTEAFF,TGTGCCAGCAGCTTAGAGGGGATCTTTTCCCGAGGAACTGAAGCTTTCTTT
few,16,TRBV5-1,TRBJ2-7,.,CASSGRTGRPSYEQYF,TGCGCCAGCAGCGGACGGACGGGACGACCATCCTACGAGCAGTACTTC
.,15,TRBV9,TRBJ2-3,.,CASSVGGRSTDTQYF,TGTGCCAGCAGCGTCGGTGGGCGGAGCACAGATACGCAGTATTTT
once,14,TRBV6-5,TRBJ1-1,.,CASSARGSNTEAFF,TGTGCCAGCAGCGCGCGAGGGAGCAACACTGAAGCTTTCTTT
.,15,TRBV6-4,TRBJ1-1,.,CASSDTGTGNTEAFF,TGTGCCAGCAGTGATACCGGGACGGGGAACACTGAAGCTTTCTTT
once,16,TRBV28,TRBJ2-6,TRBD1,CASSGTGPPGANVLTF,TGTGCCAGCAGCGGGACAGGGCCCCCTGGGGCCAACGTCCTGACTTTC
.,15,TRBV7-8,TRBJ1-1,.,CASSPGLGQYTEAFF,TGTGCCAGCAGCCCTGGACTAGGACAGTACACTGAAGCTTTCTTT
medium-sized,15,TRBV15,TRBJ2-7,.,CATSRDASGPYEQYF,TGTGCCACCAGCAGAGATGCCAGCGGACCCTACGAGCAGTACTTC
.,15,TRBV14,TRBJ2-7,.,CASSQKGLSSYEQYF,TGTGCCAGCAGCCAGAAGGGGTTAAGCTCCTACGAGCAGTACTTC
.,13,TRBV27,TRBJ2-7,.,CASRQEDLYEQYF,TGTGCCAGCAGACAGGAGGACCTCTACGAGCAGTACTTC
once,15,TRBV27,TRBJ2-7,.,CASSSPSATSYEQYF,TGTGCCAGCAGTTCCCCCAGCGCGACCTCCTACGAGCAGTACTTC
.,15,TRBV28,TRBJ2-7,TRBD2,CASLLSGRGSYEQYF,TGTGCCAGTCTTCTTAGCGGGAGGGGCTCCTACGAGCAGTACTTC
.,15,TRBV7-3,TRBJ2-7,TRBD2,CASSPASGRIDEQYF,TGTGCCAGCAGCCCAGCTAGCGGGAGGATCGACGAGCAGTACTTC
.,11,TRBV13,TRBJ2-7,.,CASSKTPEQYF,TGTGCCAGCAGCAAGACGCCCGAGCAGTACTTC
.,14,TRBV6-5,TRBJ1-5,TRBD1,CASSPQGVGQPQHF,TGTGCCAGCAGTCCACAGGGGGTGGGACAGCCCCAGCATTTT
medium-sized,15,TRBV9,TRBJ1-1,TRBD1,CASSVGTGLNTEAFF,TGTGCCAGCAGCGTAGGGACAGGGCTGAACACTGAAGCTTTCTTT
.,14,TRBV19,TRBJ1-1,.,CASSPDRLNTEAFF,TGTGCCAGTAGCCCGGACAGACTGAACACTGAAGCTTTCTTT
.,13,TRBV27,TRBJ2-7,.,CASSLNPPYEQYF,TGTGCCAGCAGTTTAAATCCTCCCTACGAGCAGTACTTC
few,13,TRBV4-3,TRBJ1-3,.,CASSQSFGNTIYF,TGCGCCAGCAGTCAGAGCTTTGGAAACACCATATATTTT
.,21,TRBV23-1,TRBJ1-4,.,CASSPLNLPGGGYATNEKLFF,TGCGCCAGCAGCCCTCTCAATTTGCCAGGAGGCGGGTATGCGACTAATGAAAAACTGTTTTTT
.,16,TRBV2,TRBJ2-7,TRBD1,CASTPSPGTGHYEQYF,TGTGCCAGCACACCCTCGCCTGGGACAGGTCACTACGAGCAGTACTTC
.,14,TRBV5-6,TRBJ2-3,.,CASSLVGVMNTQYF,TGTGCCAGCAGCTTGGTAGGAGTGATGAATACGCAGTATTTT
once,14,TRBV7-9,TRBJ2-3,.,CASSSIAEPDTQYF,TGTGCCAGCAGCTCCATAGCGGAGCCAGATACGCAGTATTTT
once,14,TRBV4-3,TRBJ2-5,.,CASSLSAGRETQYF,TGCGCCAGCAGCCTCTCCGCGGGGAGAGAGACCCAGTACTTC
.,15,TRBV27,TRBJ2-7,TRBD2,CASSWASGGSYGQYF,TGTGCCAGCAGTTGGGCTAGCGGGGGTTCCTACGGGCAGTACTTC
.,14,TRBV27,TRBJ2-7,.,CASSPQGSAYEQYF,TGTGCCAGCAGTCCGCAGGGGTCTGCCTACGAGCAGTACTTC
once,14,TRBV21-1,TRBJ1-1,.,CASSNPSEGTEAFF,TGTGCCAGCAGCAATCCTTCGGAGGGGACTGAAGCTTTCTTT
few,15,TRBV2,TRBJ1-5,.,CASSAAGRASQPQHF,TGTGCCAGCAGTGCTGCAGGGAGGGCGAGTCAGCCCCAGCATTTT
.,14,TRBV19,TRBJ2-5,.,CATASPGYPETQYF,TGTGCCACCGCCTCCCCTGGGTACCCAGAGACCCAGTACTTC